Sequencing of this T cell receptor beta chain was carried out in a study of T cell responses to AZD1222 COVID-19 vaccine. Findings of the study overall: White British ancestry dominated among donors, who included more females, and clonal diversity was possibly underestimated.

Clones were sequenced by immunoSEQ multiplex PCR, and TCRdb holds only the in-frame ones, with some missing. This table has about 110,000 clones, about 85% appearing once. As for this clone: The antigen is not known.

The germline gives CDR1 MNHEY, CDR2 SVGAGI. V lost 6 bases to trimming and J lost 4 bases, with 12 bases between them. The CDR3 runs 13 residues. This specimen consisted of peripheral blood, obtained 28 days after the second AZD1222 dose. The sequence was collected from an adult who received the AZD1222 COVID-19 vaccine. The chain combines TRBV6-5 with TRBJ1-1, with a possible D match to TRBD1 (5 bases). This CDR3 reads CASRQGGSTEAFF. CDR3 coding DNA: TGTGCCAGCAGGCAGGGAGGATCCACTGAAGCTTTCTTT.